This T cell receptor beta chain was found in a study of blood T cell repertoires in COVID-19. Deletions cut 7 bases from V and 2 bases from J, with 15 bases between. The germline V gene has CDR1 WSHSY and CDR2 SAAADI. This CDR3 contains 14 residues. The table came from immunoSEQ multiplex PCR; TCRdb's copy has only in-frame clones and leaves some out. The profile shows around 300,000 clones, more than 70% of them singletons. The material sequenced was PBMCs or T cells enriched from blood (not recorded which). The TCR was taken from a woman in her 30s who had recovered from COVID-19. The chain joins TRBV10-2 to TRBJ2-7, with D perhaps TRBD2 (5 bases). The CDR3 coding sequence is TGCGCCAGCACCGTGGGTAGGAGGACCTACGAGCAGTACTTC. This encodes CASTVGRRTYEQYF.